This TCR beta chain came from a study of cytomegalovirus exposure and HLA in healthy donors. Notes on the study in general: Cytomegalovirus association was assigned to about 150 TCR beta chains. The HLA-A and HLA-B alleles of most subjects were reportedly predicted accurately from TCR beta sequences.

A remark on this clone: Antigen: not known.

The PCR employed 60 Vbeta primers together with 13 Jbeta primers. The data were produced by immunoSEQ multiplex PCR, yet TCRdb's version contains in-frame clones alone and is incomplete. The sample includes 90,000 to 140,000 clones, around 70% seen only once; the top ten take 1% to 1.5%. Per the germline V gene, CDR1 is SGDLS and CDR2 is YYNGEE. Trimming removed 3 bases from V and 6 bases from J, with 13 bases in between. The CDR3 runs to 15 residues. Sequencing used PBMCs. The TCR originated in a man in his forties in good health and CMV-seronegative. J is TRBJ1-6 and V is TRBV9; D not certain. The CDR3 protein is CASSGPGSGNSPLHF. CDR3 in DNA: TGTGCCAGCAGCGGGCCGGGGTCCGGTAATTCACCCCTCCACTTT.